The 27 T cell receptor beta chains given below trace back to one sample, sequenced in a study of long-term antiretroviral therapy in people with HIV. Run at survey level, the immunoSEQ assay was version v3.0. Profiling relied on immunoSEQ multiplex PCR, and the TCRdb table lists in-frame clones only, not all of them. The sample has some 26,000 clones; about 88% are singletons. The sample was unsorted PBMCs, taken about 2.6 years after starting antiretroviral therapy. The receptors derive from a man in his forties with HIV.

The chain uses TRBV4-1 and TRBJ2-2, with 10 positions matching TRBD2. With 0 bases clipped from V and 1 base from J, the junction kept 2 bases outside the gene matches. Germline-derived CDR1 and CDR2 are MGHRA and YSYEKL. This CDR3 has 17 amino acids. CDR3 in amino acids: CASSQDSGGLNTGELFF. In DNA, the CDR3 is TGCGCCAGCAGCCAAGATAGCGGGGGGCTGAACACCGGGGAGCTGTTTTTT.

This clone is a singleton in its sample. The chain combines TRBV7-2 with TRBJ2-2, with TRBD2 matching 12 bases. J lost 2 bases, V lost 5 bases, and 3 bases had no gene match. The germline V gene has CDR1 SGHTA and CDR2 FQGNSA. This CDR3 region has 16 residues. CDR3 DNA sequence: TGTGCCAGCAGCCCTAGCGGGAGGGGAAACACCGGGGAGCTGTTTTTT. Amino acid sequence: CASSPSGRGNTGELFF.

The CDR3 is CASSFGGTTYNEQFF. CDR3 in DNA: TGTGCCAGCAGCTTCGGGGGGACTACCTACAATGAGCAGTTCTTC. This chain uses TRBV11-2 with TRBJ2-1; 7 bases are a match to TRBD2. Germline lookup yields CDR1 SGHAT and CDR2 FQNNGV. J gave up 2 bases and V 3 bases, and 4 bases lay outside the gene matches. The CDR3 consists of 15 residues. The full variable domain, in which reference TRBV11-2 and TRBJ2-1 provide the parts outside the CDR3, is EAGVAQSPRYKIIEKRQSVAFWCNPISGHATLYWYQQILGQGPKLLIQFQNNGVVDDSQLPKDRFSAERLKGVDSTLKIQPAKLEDSAVYLCASSFGGTTYNEQFFGPGTRLTVL.

This rearrangement joins TRBV19 to TRBJ1-5, with a tentative D call TRBD1 (5 bases). With 6 bases removed from V and 7 bases from J, the gap between germline ends came to 13 bases. The CDR3 sequence is 13 residues long. The germline CDR1 and CDR2 sequences are LNHDA and SQIVND (reference sequence). CDR3 sequence (DNA): TGTGCCAGTAGCGGCACGGGGGGACAGCCCCAGCATTTT. Translating gives CASSGTGGQPQHF.

The chain's CDR3 is CASSFNYEQYF. Here the CDR3 DNA reads TGCGCCAGCAGCTTTAACTACGAGCAGTACTTC. V and J are TRBV5-1 and TRBJ2-7; D remains ambiguous. There are 11 residues in the CDR3. V was pared by 2 bases and J by 3 bases, with 3 bases between. Germline lookup yields CDR1 SGHRS and CDR2 YFSETQ.

The V gene is TRBV7-2, the J gene TRBJ1-3, with D uncertain. The CDR3 length is 14 residues. Trimming took 6 bases from V and 0 from J, leaving 9 bases between them. CDR1 and CDR2 from the germline V gene are SGHTA and FQGNSA. CDR3 DNA: TGTGCCAGCAGTCTCTACAGCTCTGGAAACACCATATATTTT. Translation: CASSLYSSGNTIYF.

The chain's CDR3 is CASSFRLAGGPEQFF. The DNA for the CDR3 is TGTGCCAGCAGTTTTCGACTAGCGGGAGGGCCTGAGCAGTTCTTC. The chain joins TRBV27 to TRBJ2-1; TRBD2 aligns across 14 bases. This CDR3 is 15 amino acids long. Germline CDR1 is MNHEY and CDR2 is SMNVEV (reference sequence). The ends lost 3 bases at V and 9 bases at J; junction bases unmatched: 4.

The rearrangement links TRBV7-2 to TRBJ2-5; TRBD2 matches 7 bases. Germline V CDR1 and CDR2: SGHTA, FQGNSA. The CDR3 runs to 13 residues. J was trimmed by 7 bases and V by 1 base; bases with no gene match: 3. This chain's CDR3 is CASSLEPSGTQYF. For the CDR3, the DNA is TGTGCCAGCAGCTTAGAACCTAGCGGGACCCAGTACTTC.

The V gene is TRBV4-2, the J gene TRBJ1-5; D not certain. The V and J ends lost 4 bases and 2 bases respectively, with 12 bases between them. CDR3 length: 15 amino acids. Looked up from germline, CDR1 is LGHNA and CDR2 is YNFKEQ. The DNA for the CDR3 is TGTGCCAGCAGCCTTAGTGCGGTGGGCAATCAGCCCCAGCATTTT. This codes for CASSLSAVGNQPQHF.

The chain has TRBV30 and TRBJ2-3; D gene ambiguous. Germline CDR1 GTSNPN, CDR2 SVGIG (reference sequence). This CDR3 comprises 16 residues. V was pared by 6 bases and J by 2 bases, with 21 bases between. CDR3 region: CACLQGMAESTDTQYF. CDR3 bases: TGTGCCTGTCTTCAAGGGATGGCTGAATCCACAGATACGCAGTATTTT.

This clone was seen only once. The CDR3 spells CASSQDERGDWPQHF. In nucleotides, the CDR3 is TGCGCCAGCAGCCAAGATGAGAGGGGAGATTGGCCCCAGCATTTT. The chain combines TRBV4-3 with TRBJ1-5; D might be TRBD1 (5 bases). Germline assignment: CDR1 LGHNA and CDR2 YSLEER. V lost 0 bases and J lost 9, with 15 bases in between. CDR3 length: 15 residues.

The chain uses TRBV4-2 and TRBJ1-3, with a weak D call TRBD1 (6 bases). Trimming took off 0 bases at V and 1 base at J, with 22 bases between the two ends. The CDR3 loop spans 20 amino acids. The germline CDR1 and CDR2 sequences are LGHNA and YNFKEQ. The CDR3 protein is CASSQETGTQAHLSGNTIYF. In DNA, the CDR3 is TGTGCCAGCAGCCAAGAGACCGGGACACAGGCCCACCTTTCTGGAAACACCATATATTTT.

The V call is TRBV6-5, the J call TRBJ2-1; 8 nucleotides match TRBD2. Germline loops: CDR1 MNHEY, CDR2 SVGAGI. V gave up 2 bases and J gave up 12 bases; unmatched junction bases: 12. The CDR3 sequence is 15 residues long. Here the CDR3 reads CASSYITSGHKGQFF. CDR3 nucleotide sequence: TGTGCCAGCAGTTACATCACTAGCGGCCATAAGGGGCAGTTCTTC.

Only a few counts were recorded for this clone. The chain recombines TRBV28 with TRBJ1-3; D unresolved. Germline values: CDR1 MDHEN, CDR2 SYDVKM. With 6 bases removed from V and 7 bases from J, the gap between germline ends came to 13 bases. This CDR3 spans 13 amino acids. The CDR3 loop is CASRLPGVNTIYF. In nucleotides, the CDR3 is TGTGCCAGCAGACTACCCGGCGTGAACACCATATATTTT.

The rearrangement joins TRBV7-8 to TRBJ2-7; the match to TRBD1 covers 12 bases. Trimming at V came to 2 bases and at J to 6 bases, leaving 5 bases not matched to a gene. Germline CDR1 and CDR2: SGHVS and FQNEAQ. The CDR3 is 15 amino acids. The CDR3 region is CASSLMGQGASEQYF. CDR3 bases: TGTGCCAGCAGCTTAATGGGACAGGGGGCAAGCGAGCAGTACTTC.

The chain has TRBV4-2 and TRBJ1-2, with 7 bases identical to TRBD1. Unmatched junction bases numbered 2, after V lost 4 bases and J lost 0 bases. Germline assignment: CDR1 LGHNA and CDR2 YNFKEQ. The CDR3 contains 14 residues. CDR3 nucleotides: TGTGCCAGCAGCCCCGGGACAGCTAACTATGGCTACACCTTC. Its translation: CASSPGTANYGYTF.

V usage is TRBV5-8 and J usage is TRBJ2-7; 11 bases fit TRBD2. Trimming at V came to 4 bases and at J to 2 bases, leaving 8 bases not matched to a gene. CDR3 length: 16 amino acids. Germline V CDR1 and CDR2: SGHTS, YDEGEE. The CDR3 protein is CASSGISGRDPYEQYF. CDR3 nucleotide sequence: TGTGCCAGCAGCGGTATTAGCGGGAGGGATCCCTACGAGCAGTACTTC. The full variable domain, rest sourced from reference TRBV5-8 and TRBJ2-7, is EAGVTQSPTHLIKTRGQQATLRCSPISGHTSVYWYQQALGLGLQFLLWYDEGEERNRGNFPPRFSGRQFPNYSSELNVNALELEDSALYLCASSGISGRDPYEQYFGPGTRLTVT.

The chain combines TRBV5-6 with TRBJ2-5, with D unclear. Germline values: CDR1 SGHDT, CDR2 YYEEEE. V shed 1 base and J shed 0 bases, with 13 bases lying between them. The CDR3 extends over 16 amino acids. CDR3 residues: CASSLTTARYQETQYF. Here the CDR3 DNA reads TGTGCCAGCAGCTTGACTACCGCTCGATACCAAGAGACCCAGTACTTC. Complete variable domain (other parts from reference TRBV5-6 and TRBJ2-5): DAGVTQSPTHLIKTRGQQVTLRCSPKSGHDTVSWYQQALGQGPQFIFQYYEEEERQRGNFPDRFSGHQFPNYSSELNVNALLLGDSALYLCASSLTTARYQETQYFGPGTRLLVL.

The chain has TRBV5-1 and TRBJ2-1; no clear D. The CDR3 has 12 amino acids. Germline assignment: CDR1 SGHRS and CDR2 YFSETQ. V lost 4 bases to trimming and J lost 10 bases, with 12 bases between them. Written as DNA, the CDR3 is TGCGCCAGCAGCCCGACTGCAATGGAGCAGTTCTTC. It encodes CASSPTAMEQFF. Using reference TRBV5-1 and TRBJ2-1 for the parts outside the CDR3, the full variable domain is KAGVTQTPRYLIKTRGQQVTLSCSPISGHRSVSWYQQTPGQGLQFLFEYFSETQRNKGNFPGRFSGRQFSNSRSEMNVSTLELGDSALYLCASSPTAMEQFFGPGTRLTVL.

The chain couples TRBV5-1 to TRBJ1-1; D is unresolved. CDR1 and CDR2 from the germline V gene are SGHRS and YFSETQ. Trimming removed 0 bases from V and 3 bases from J, with 9 bases in between. The CDR3 extends over 14 amino acids. CDR3 DNA sequence: TGCGCCAGCAGCTTGGGCCCTTTTGACACTGAAGCTTTCTTT. Its translation is CASSLGPFDTEAFF.

This clone was counted a single time. The chain has TRBV19 and TRBJ2-4; 8 nucleotides agree with TRBD2. The CDR3 length is 17 residues. The junction had 9 bases not matched to a gene; V was cut back by 5 bases and J by 0 bases. CDR1 is LNHDA, CDR2 SQIVND, per germline (reference sequence). The CDR3 here is CASSAPGTRKAKNIQYF. The CDR3 DNA reads as TGTGCCAGTAGTGCCCCCGGGACTAGGAAAGCCAAAAACATTCAGTACTTC.

The chain has TRBV6-5 and TRBJ1-2; tentatively, D is TRBD1 (5 bases). This CDR3 has 14 residues. The V and J ends lost 2 bases and 2 bases respectively, with 9 bases between them. The germline V gene encodes CDR1 MNHEY and CDR2 SVGAGI. CDR3: CASSYDRKNYGYTF. The CDR3 DNA reads TGTGCCAGCAGTTACGACAGAAAGAACTATGGCTACACCTTC.

V and J are TRBV18 and TRBJ1-2; no firm D call. Looked up from germline, CDR1 is KGHSH and CDR2 is LQKENI. This CDR3 spans 13 amino acids. The germline V and J ends were trimmed by 2 bases and 2 bases, with 6 bases remaining between them. The CDR3 DNA follows: TGTGCCAGCTCACCAAGTACGAACTATGGCTACACCTTC. Amino acid sequence: CASSPSTNYGYTF. The entire variable domain, with the rest obtained from reference TRBV18 and TRBJ1-2, is as follows: NAGVMQNPRHLVRRRGQEARLRCSPMKGHSHVYWYRQLPEEGLKFMVYLQKENIIDESGMPKERFSAEFPKEGPSILRIQQVVRGDSAAYFCASSPSTNYGYTFGSGTRLTVV.

The chain joins TRBV5-4 to TRBJ2-6; D is perhaps TRBD2 (6 bases). CDR1 and CDR2 (germline): SGHNT, YYREEE (reference sequence). The length of the CDR3 is 18 residues. Trimming stripped 1 base from V and 1 base from J, with 15 bases between. For the CDR3, the DNA is TGTGCCAGCAGCTTGTTCCGCGGGGCTGAATCTGGGGCCAACGTCCTGACTTTC. Residues: CASSLFRGAESGANVLTF.

V and J are TRBV7-2 and TRBJ1-2, with D perhaps TRBD1 (6 bases). There are 14 residues in the CDR3. The germline gives CDR1 SGHTA, CDR2 FQGNSA. V was trimmed by 5 bases and J by 6 bases, leaving 16 bases between them. The CDR3 bases are TGTGCCAGCAGCGGCACTTTGGCAGGGGATGGCTACACCTTC. Protein product: CASSGTLAGDGYTF.

The chain combines TRBV2 with TRBJ2-3, with 11 bases identical to TRBD1. CDR1 and CDR2 (germline): SNHLY, FYNNEI. V lost 8 bases to trimming and J lost 1 base; unmatched junction nucleotides: 5. The CDR3 loop spans 15 amino acids. CDR3 nucleotide sequence: TGTGCCAGCGGGGGACAGGGGGTCCGCACAGATACGCAGTATTTT. Its protein product is CASGGQGVRTDTQYF. The full variable domain, its missing parts supplied by reference TRBV2 and TRBJ2-3, is EPEVTQTPSHQVTQMGQEVILRCVPISNHLYFYWYRQILGQKVEFLVSFYNNEISEKSEIFDDQFSVERPDGSNFTLKIRSTKLEDSAMYFCASGGQGVRTDTQYFGPGTRLTVL.

Only one count was recorded for this clone. This chain links TRBV25-1 with TRBJ1-3; D gene uncertain. The CDR3 spans 14 residues. V dropped 6 bases and J dropped 4 bases, with 13 bases sitting between them. Germline V CDR1 and CDR2: MGHDK, SYGVNS. CDR3 coding DNA: TGTGCCAGCAGCCTGACCTCGAGGGGAAACACCATATATTTT. Amino acids: CASSLTSRGNTIYF.